This TCR beta chain was profiled in a study of siplizumab effects on memory and regulatory T cells (dated by TCRdb to between 2017 and 2020). A note on the overall study: Across under ten responder-stimulator pairs, paired mixed lymphocyte reactions were conducted with siplizumab at approximately 0.95 ug/mL and without drug. The study looked at the effect of siplizumab, an anti-CD2 antibody, on alloreactive T-cell subsets in allogeneic mixed lymphocyte reactions made from human PBMCs. The paper as a whole reports these results and caveats: The suppressive function of proliferating Tregs from siplizumab cultures was not functionally confirmed. Greater diversity appeared to be present in unstimulated naive T cells than in memory T cells, and a substantial contribution to the alloresponse seemed to be made by naive cells. The cumulative frequency of alloreactive sequences traceable to unstimulated CD4+ memory T cells was significantly reduced by siplizumab. Sequences below about 10^-5 frequency were poorly captured, so only a minor fraction of alloreactive clones could be mapped to unstimulated subsets. Roughly 75-95% of proliferating CD4+ or CD8+ clones could not be assigned a naive or memory phenotype. Of the alloreactive CD4+ clones that could be mapped, the Treg-derived share averaged almost 70% with siplizumab compared with 25% to 30% in control reactions.

Cells from the mixed lymphocyte reactions were cocultured for approximately 6 days at 37 degrees C. After responder PBMCs were labelled with CFSE and stimulator PBMCs with Violet Dye, the two populations were combined at a 1:1 ratio. Sorted unstimulated T cells and proliferating T cells recovered from mixed lymphocyte reactions underwent TCRbeta CDR3 sequencing. Fresh whole blood from over 8 HLA-typed healthy donors was used to isolate PBMCs. For TCR sequencing, responder T cells that had proliferated and were CFSE-low were FACS-sorted once the mixed lymphocyte reaction was over. Worth noting for this clone: No cognate antigen has been identified for it. Per-nucleotide qualities are absent, and no much larger clonotype sits a single base away.

V is cut by 5 bases and J by 0 bases, and the space between the germline ends is 13 bases. The CDR3 contains 15 residues, cysteine and phenylalanine counted. Just CDR3 DNA is preserved here, 45 bases in frame from base 1. As encoded in the germline V gene, CDR1 is ENHRY while CDR2 is SYGVKD. Libraries were constructed by the immunoSEQ multiplex PCR assay. Roughly 100,000 TCR templates per sample were assayed by the deep sequencing platform. Genomic DNA extracted from sorted T cells was the material used for TCRbeta CDR3 sequencing. As for the authors' bioinformatics: The R programming language was used for the clonal analysis of the TCRbeta CDR3 data. Unstimulated samples were compared with post-reaction CFSE-low samples to define alloreactive CD4+ and CD8+ clones. Regulatory or non-regulatory origin of alloreactive CD4+ clones was assigned by matching sequences to the sorted unstimulated Treg and non-Treg repertoires. TCRdb retrieved this table from immuneACCESS and kept in-frame rearrangements only. Not all clones are present; in checked studies, unresolved V genes account for under half, and no reason is known for the remainder. V, J and clone size are those of that table, while D and trimming were read from the DNA. Present in this sample are 18,000 or so clones, 40% to 60% of which were seen just once. The ten largest account for over 4% of the sample.

The source material was CFSE-low (dividing) CD4+ T cells sorted from an allogeneic mixed lymphocyte reaction. The chain is assembled from TRBV10-3 and TRBJ1-1; no confident D gene assignment can be made. The source of this sequence is a human donor in good health; the cells came from an allogeneic mixed lymphocyte reaction. CDR3 region: CAISFSGSLNTEAFF. The DNA is as follows: TGTGCCATCAGTTTCTCCGGGTCATTGAACACTGAAGCTTTCTTT.